The rows below give T cell receptor beta chains drawn from one sample of a study of early T cells in non-severe SARS-CoV-2 infection. In TCRdb, the 5' RACE reads were re-called with MiXCR into one record per CDR3 protein. Of about 25,000 distinct CDR3 sequences listed, 4.5% to 7% were seen once; the top ten hold less than 3%. Source material: whole blood. The source is an adult who was a healthcare worker with PCR-confirmed SARS-CoV-2 infection or an uninfected control (not recorded which). The CDR3 runs from the conserved cysteine through the conserved F or W. The order of the fields is V gene, D gene, J gene, clone size, CDR3 protein, CDR3 DNA. D genes are given only for firm matches. Only some rows state a clone size, as once, few, many or a class for expanded clones.

v_call: TRBV7-8
d_call: TRBD2
j_call: TRBJ2-1
clone_size: few
cdr3_aa: CASSLAASGGPGEQFF
cdr3_nt: TGTGCCAGCAGCTTAGCGGCTAGCGGGGGGCCTGGTGAGCAGTTCTTC

v_call: TRBV7-2
d_call: .
j_call: TRBJ1-2
clone_size: many
cdr3_aa: CASSLAGGTGGYGYTF
cdr3_nt: TGTGCCAGCAGCTTAGCGGGGGGGACTGGCGGCTATGGCTACACCTTC

v_call: TRBV12-3/TRBV12-4
d_call: TRBD1
j_call: TRBJ1-5
clone_size: many
cdr3_aa: CASSPRDSRNQPQHF
cdr3_nt: TGTGCCAGCAGTCCCCGGGACAGTCGCAATCAGCCCCAGCATTTT

v_call: TRBV2
d_call: .
j_call: TRBJ1-6
clone_size: many
cdr3_aa: CASSVFHGKKLF
cdr3_nt: TGTGCCAGCAGTGTATTCCACGGCAAAAAGCTCTTT

v_call: TRBV28
d_call: .
j_call: TRBJ2-7
clone_size: many
cdr3_aa: CASSRLELPPYEQYF
cdr3_nt: TGTGCCAGCAGTCGGTTAGAACTACCCCCCTACGAGCAGTACTTC

v_call: TRBV12-3/TRBV12-4
d_call: .
j_call: TRBJ2-7
clone_size: .
cdr3_aa: CASSFTGNAYEQYF
cdr3_nt: TGTGCCAGCAGTTTTACGGGAAATGCCTACGAGCAGTACTTC

v_call: TRBV18
d_call: TRBD1
j_call: TRBJ1-1
clone_size: many
cdr3_aa: CASSPETGTGGYTEAFF
cdr3_nt: TGTGCCAGCTCACCAGAGACCGGGACAGGGGGATACACTGAAGCTTTCTTT

v_call: TRBV11-2
d_call: .
j_call: TRBJ2-1
clone_size: .
cdr3_aa: CASSSGIKRQFF
cdr3_nt: TGTGCCAGCAGCTCGGGGATTAAAAGGCAGTTCTTC

v_call: TRBV20-1
d_call: .
j_call: TRBJ1-1
clone_size: medium-sized
cdr3_aa: CSARVNTEAFF
cdr3_nt: TGCAGTGCTAGAGTCAACACTGAAGCTTTCTTT

v_call: TRBV23-1
d_call: .
j_call: TRBJ2-5
clone_size: many
cdr3_aa: CASSHSALQTDLIQETQYF
cdr3_nt: TGCGCCAGCAGTCACTCCGCTCTCCAGACCGATCTAATACAAGAGACCCAGTACTTC

v_call: TRBV7-2
d_call: .
j_call: TRBJ2-5
clone_size: many
cdr3_aa: CASSPTVDGETQYF
cdr3_nt: TGTGCCAGCAGCCCCACGGTTGATGGAGAGACCCAGTACTTC

v_call: TRBV4-1
d_call: TRBD2
j_call: TRBJ2-7
clone_size: medium-sized
cdr3_aa: CASSQFPSGGSYEQYF
cdr3_nt: TGCGCCAGCAGCCAATTCCCTAGCGGGGGTTCCTACGAGCAGTACTTC

v_call: TRBV7-9
d_call: TRBD1
j_call: TRBJ2-2
clone_size: .
cdr3_aa: CASSSTGAGELFF
cdr3_nt: TGTGCCAGCAGCTCTACAGGGGCCGGGGAGCTGTTTTTT

v_call: TRBV7-6
d_call: TRBD2
j_call: TRBJ2-1
clone_size: many
cdr3_aa: CASSLRTSQSYNEQFF
cdr3_nt: TGTGCCAGCAGCTTACGGACTAGCCAGTCCTACAATGAGCAGTTCTTC

v_call: TRBV3-1
d_call: .
j_call: TRBJ2-5
clone_size: medium-sized
cdr3_aa: CASSPGETQYF
cdr3_nt: TGTGCCAGCAGCCCGGGGGAGACCCAGTACTTC

v_call: TRBV6-1
d_call: .
j_call: TRBJ1-6
clone_size: many
cdr3_aa: CASSEGSSPLHF
cdr3_nt: TGTGCCAGCAGTGAGGGTAGTTCACCCCTCCACTTT

v_call: TRBV5-1
d_call: TRBD2
j_call: TRBJ2-3
clone_size: many
cdr3_aa: CASSRDGRSGEDTQYF
cdr3_nt: TGCGCCAGCAGCCGGGACGGGAGGAGCGGAGAAGATACGCAGTATTTT

v_call: TRBV5-6
d_call: .
j_call: TRBJ2-3
clone_size: .
cdr3_aa: CASSLVVAADTQYF
cdr3_nt: TGTGCCAGCAGCTTGGTAGTGGCGGCAGATACGCAGTATTTT